This TCR beta chain was identified during a study of vaccination effects on CD4 cells after COVID-19. Study in general: In the ViraFEST assay, antigen-specific CD4+ clonotypes were identified by expansion after peptide-pool stimulation. Study results and limitations: In healthy vaccinees, only 1 of 255 vaccine-induced clones cross-reacted with common cold coronaviruses.

Clones were read by immunoSEQ multiplex PCR, and TCRdb kept only the in-frame ones, dropping some. The repertoire holds some 26,000 clones, with less than 75% as singletons. Upon completion of about ten days in culture, CD4+ T cells were isolated. Among the vaccine recipients, none had a prior SARS-CoV-2 infection, and nucleocapsid antibodies were negative. Germline CDR1 KGHDR, CDR2 SFDVKD. V trimming: 2 bases; J trimming: 0 bases; junction bases outside the gene matches: 3. CDR3 length equals 17 residues. This clone occurred a few times. Its antigen is not identified. V usage is TRBV24-1 and J usage is TRBJ2-3; TRBD2 matches 11 bases. This clonotype was sampled from a human donor who received a COVID-19 vaccine. The sequencing used CD4+ T cells from PBMCs cultured without peptide, collected before COVID-19 vaccination. Here the CDR3 DNA reads TGTGCCACCAGTGATTGGTGGACTAGCGGGAGCACAGATACGCAGTATTTT. Amino acids: CATSDWWTSGSTDTQYF.